This T cell receptor beta chain came from a study of MAIT cells during Salmonella Paratyphi A infection (dated by TCRdb to the late 2010s). With regard to the full study: Adult volunteers aged 18 to 60 swallowed one dose of 1-5x10^3 CFU of S. Paratyphi A strain NVGH308. Diagnosed volunteers received ciprofloxacin 500 mg twice daily for 14 days starting at diagnosis.

Findings and caveats that apply to the study as a whole: The availability of volunteer samples limited the sample sizes, but these sizes were considered adequate to detect differences between groups. The space taken up by over-represented MAIT clonotypes dropped significantly from baseline to mid-infection (around 0.15 to 0.10), while post-infection showed no significant difference. Compared with healthy controls, diagnosed volunteers had more expansion or contraction among the top five MAIT clonotypes (about 0.5 versus 0.13), suggesting that infection reshaped the repertoire. MAIT TRBV usage was found to be oligoclonal, with TRBV20 and TRBV6 favoured, and appeared to be unchanged by infection.

From the cysteine up to the phenylalanine, the CDR3 has a length of 13 residues. The kept DNA is CDR3 alone, 39 bases in frame from the first base. After removal of 4 bases from V and 5 bases from J, the junction retains 8 bases not matched to a gene. The germline V gene (reference sequence) supplies CDR1 DFQATT and CDR2 SNEGSKA. By its share of the sample, this clonotype is large (0.1 to 1%). Its recognized antigen is unknown. Per-nucleotide qualities are absent, and no much larger clonotype sits a single base away. In the paper's terms, the time point label means: after infection, following antibiotic treatment. Using flow cytometry, MAIT cells, defined as Valpha7.2+ CD161+ T cells, were identified and sorted. Circulating MAIT cell TCRbeta repertoires were profiled longitudinally in several volunteers in whom enteric fever developed after controlled oral challenge with live Salmonella Paratyphi A. Every diagnosed volunteer provided MAIT cell samples at three timepoints: pre-infection, mid-infection and post-infection. Enteric fever was diagnosed on the basis of Paratyphi A bacteremia and/or persistent fever above 38 degrees C lasting more than 12 hours. Challenged volunteers were diagnosed with infection between day 4 and day 7 after challenge. For RNA extraction, about 4,500 to 11,000 MAIT cells from each sample were sorted straight into RNAqueous-Micro lysis buffer. Lymphoprep gradient centrifugation was used to isolate peripheral blood mononuclear cells from blood samples and leukocyte cones. Sorting was done on either a BD FACSAria Fusion or a BD FACSAria III sorter.

Libraries were constructed by 5' RACE. TCRbeta was amplified in two rounds of PCR using Phusion High-Fidelity polymerase, and the primers added sample-specific barcodes. TCRbeta libraries were generated by template-switch cDNA synthesis with SMARTScribe reverse transcriptase and a TRBC-specific primer. After barcoding, samples were pooled and then prepared using the NEBNext Ultra DNA Library Prep Kit for Illumina. Libraries were sequenced on an Illumina MiSeq with the MiSeq reagent kit v2, 300 cycles. The original methods were these. Jemultiplexer was used to demultiplex reads by barcode, and MiTCR with default parameters handled the alignment. VDJtools filtered out non-functional sequences; clonotypes were defined by amino acid sequence, with frequencies based on assigned sequence reads. The clonal space homeostasis analysis grouped clonotypes by frequency into over-represented (0.05-1), large, medium and small bins. The public sequencing data were trimmed at Q25 with fastp and processed into clonotypes with MiXCR by TCRdb, which kept only in-frame beta chains. Records with the same CDR3 protein are collapsed into one entry carrying the most frequent genes and DNA. The V and J calls and clone size are TCRdb's, not the authors'. The sample table shows about 590 distinct CDR3 sequences, and 26% are seen once. Jointly, the top ten make up about a quarter of the sample.

The rearranged chain carries TRBV20-1 and TRBJ2-7, with 7 junctional bases fitting TRBD2. Here the sequenced sample was MAIT cells from blood, taken at the last sampling point of the challenge study. The receptor comes from a person aged 18 to 70 who was deliberately infected with Salmonella Paratyphi A in a paratyphoid fever challenge study. DNA sequence: TGCAGTGCTAACTGGCGGGAGTGGGACGAGCAGTACTTC. Translated, this is CSANWREWDEQYF.